This T cell receptor beta chain was sequenced for a study of blood T cell repertoires in COVID-19. Study-wide context: COVID-19 samples from acute and convalescent phases originated in the United States, Italy and Spain. T cells, B-cell-depleted T cells, or PBMCs provided the cDNA or gDNA that served as material.

V lost 4 bases and J lost 3, with 15 bases in between. The CDR3 is made up of 15 amino acids. Germline-derived CDR1 and CDR2 are SEHNR and FQNEAQ (reference sequence). The authors' processing: Amplification with reference gene primers provided the estimates of nucleated cell counts. The data were produced by immunoSEQ multiplex PCR, yet TCRdb's version contains in-frame clones alone and is incomplete. D and trimming come from the DNA, and the V and J calls and clone size come from that table. The sample lists 95,000 to 150,000 clones; approximately 87% were seen once. The clonotype was recovered from a woman aged 45 to 65 with acute or convalescent COVID-19. V gene TRBV7-9 combines with J gene TRBJ1-1, with D hard to call. The sequenced material came from peripheral blood. Here the CDR3 reads CASSSLRVRDTEAFF. The CDR3 DNA follows: TGTGCCAGCAGCTCTCTTCGCGTGAGGGACACTGAAGCTTTCTTT.